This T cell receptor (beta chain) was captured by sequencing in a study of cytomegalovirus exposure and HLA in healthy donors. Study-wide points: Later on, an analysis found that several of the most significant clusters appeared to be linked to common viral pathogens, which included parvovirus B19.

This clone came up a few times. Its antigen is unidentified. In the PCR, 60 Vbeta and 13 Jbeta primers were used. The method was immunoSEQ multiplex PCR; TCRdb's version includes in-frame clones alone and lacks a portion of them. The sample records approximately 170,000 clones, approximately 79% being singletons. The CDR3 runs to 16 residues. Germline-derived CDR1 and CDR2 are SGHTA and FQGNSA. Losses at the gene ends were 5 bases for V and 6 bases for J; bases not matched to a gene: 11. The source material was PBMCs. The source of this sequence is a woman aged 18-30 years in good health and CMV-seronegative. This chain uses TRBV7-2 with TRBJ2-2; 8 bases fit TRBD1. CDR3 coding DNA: TGTGCCAGCAGCACAACAGGGGGTTTGGGGTCCGGGGAGCTGTTTTTT. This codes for CASSTTGGLGSGELFF.